The present T cell receptor beta chain was sequenced within a study of control samples from healthy donors and cancer patients. Between the trimmed V and J ends, which lost 5 bases and 5 bases, there was a span of 18 bases. Germline lookup yields CDR1 KGHSH and CDR2 LQKENI. The CDR3 extends over 15 amino acids. The method was immunoSEQ multiplex PCR; TCRdb's version includes in-frame clones alone and lacks a portion of them. The repertoire holds 40,000 to 50,000 clones, roughly 94% seen once, with around 25% in the top ten. The sequence was obtained from a man between 60 and 75 years old in good health. Sequenced input: blood. V gene TRBV18 combines with J gene TRBJ2-5; D is unclear. CDR3 loop: CASSAKQDLRETQYF. In DNA, the CDR3 is TGTGCCAGCTCAGCAAAGCAGGATTTGCGGGAGACCCAGTACTTC.